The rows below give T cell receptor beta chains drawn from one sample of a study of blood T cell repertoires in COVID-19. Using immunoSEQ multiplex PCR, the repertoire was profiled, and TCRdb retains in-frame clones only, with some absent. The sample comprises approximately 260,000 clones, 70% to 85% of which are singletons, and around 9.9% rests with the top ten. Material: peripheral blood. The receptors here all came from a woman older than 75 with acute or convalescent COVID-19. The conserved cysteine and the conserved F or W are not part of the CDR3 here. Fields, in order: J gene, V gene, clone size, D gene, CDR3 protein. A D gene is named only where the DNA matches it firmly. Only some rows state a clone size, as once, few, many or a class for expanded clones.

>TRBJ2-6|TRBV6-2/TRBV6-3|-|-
ASSYTRSGANVLT
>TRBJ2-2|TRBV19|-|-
ASSMTGTRRLGGELF
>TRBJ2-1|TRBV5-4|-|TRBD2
ASTGTSGGSSYNEQF
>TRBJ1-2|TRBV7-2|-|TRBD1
ASSLVGTENYGYT
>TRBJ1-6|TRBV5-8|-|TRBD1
ASSYGQGDSPLH
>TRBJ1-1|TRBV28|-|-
ASSLRTAYTEAF
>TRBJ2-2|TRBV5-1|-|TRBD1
ATSTGASTGELF
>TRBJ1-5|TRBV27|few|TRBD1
ASSPLMGNRGNTPQH
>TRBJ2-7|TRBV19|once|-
ASRPERLSYEQY
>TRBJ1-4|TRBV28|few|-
ASSFGPNEKLF
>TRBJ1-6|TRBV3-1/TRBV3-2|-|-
ASSLGGYNSPLH
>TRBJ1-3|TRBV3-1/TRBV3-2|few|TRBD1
ASSQPMGTASGNTIY
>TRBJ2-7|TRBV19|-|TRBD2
ASSIEAGILYEQY
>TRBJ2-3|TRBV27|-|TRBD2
ASSLLAGGPDTQY
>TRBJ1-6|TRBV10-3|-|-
AIAGKDNSPLH
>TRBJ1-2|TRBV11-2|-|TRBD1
ASSLDRGRGGYT
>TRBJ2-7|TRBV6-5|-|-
ASRSGDSYEQY
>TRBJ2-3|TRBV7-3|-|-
ASSRDKSTDTQY
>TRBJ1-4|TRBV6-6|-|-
ASSYRERGDEKLF
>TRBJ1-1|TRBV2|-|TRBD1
ASNRGAEAF
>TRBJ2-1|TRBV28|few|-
ASADGHPEYNEQF
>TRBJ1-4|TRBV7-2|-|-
ASTWGGGGEKLF
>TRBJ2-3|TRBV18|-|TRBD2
ASSQSSGGDTQY
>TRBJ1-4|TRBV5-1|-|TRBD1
ASSLAPQGANEKLF
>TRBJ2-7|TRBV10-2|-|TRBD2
ASSESWTSGGAYEQY
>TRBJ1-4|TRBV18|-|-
ASSPSREKLF
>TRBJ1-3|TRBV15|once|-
ATSRAIGVEGGNTIY
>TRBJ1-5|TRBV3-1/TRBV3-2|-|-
ASSQDLEPKNQPQH
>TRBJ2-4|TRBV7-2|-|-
ASSSGGLKNIQY
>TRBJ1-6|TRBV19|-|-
ASGGSYNSPLH
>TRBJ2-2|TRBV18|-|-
ASSPLGGQSNTGELF
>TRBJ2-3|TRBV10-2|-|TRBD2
ATQDWGGVDTQY
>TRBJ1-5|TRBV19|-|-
ASSIDQLQPQH
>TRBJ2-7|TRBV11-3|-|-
ASSSLHAQEQY
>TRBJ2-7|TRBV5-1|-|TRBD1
ASSYADRGRRSYEQY
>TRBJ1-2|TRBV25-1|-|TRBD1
ASSDVYRGDGYT
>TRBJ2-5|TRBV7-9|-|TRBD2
ASSLRLAGVEETQY
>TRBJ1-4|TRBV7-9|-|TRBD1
ASSLGQGTEKLF
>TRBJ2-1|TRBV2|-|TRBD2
ASSDVAGGPSEQF
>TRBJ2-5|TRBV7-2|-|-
ASSLGASTPETQY
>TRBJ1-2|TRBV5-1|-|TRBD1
ASSLADRVNYGYT
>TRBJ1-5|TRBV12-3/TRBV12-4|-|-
ASSLVDQPQH
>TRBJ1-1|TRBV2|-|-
ASSITENTEAF
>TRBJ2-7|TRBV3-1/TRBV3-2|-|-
ASSQDRQGEQY
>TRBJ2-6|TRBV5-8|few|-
ASSPTGTSSGANVLT